This T cell receptor (beta chain) was recovered during a study of spatial heterogeneity in lung cancer (dated by TCRdb to the late 2010s). About the study as a whole: Beta-chain transcripts were consistently detected in greater numbers than alpha-chain transcripts, which likely reflected higher beta-chain transcript abundance. Nonsynonymous mutation counts, determined by whole-exome sequencing of tumor tissue, were related to features of the TCR repertoire. In non-small cell lung cancer, the study made a quantitative comparison of TCR alpha and beta repertoires among multiple tumor regions, matched nontumor lung and blood. In the raw uncorrected reads, each unique combination of TCR and UMI appeared more than ten times on average. At surgery, 200 to 250 tumor regions, almost 65 matched nontumor lung samples and 45 to 60 PBMC samples were TCR-sequenced for both alpha and beta chains. In tumor regions, TCR transcript counts showed a strong correlation with a T cell transcriptional module score from matched bulk RNA-seq. The paper as a whole reports these results and caveats: Confirming at a functional level the hypothesis that regional TCRs recognize regional mutations was considered to require additional single-cell paired TCR alpha and beta sequencing. TCR-seq coverage of tumor T cells was estimated to be only approximately 7% for alpha chains and more than 11% for beta chains. The number of expanded intratumoral alpha and beta TCRs correlated with the tumor nonsynonymous mutation count. Counts of ubiquitous and regional expanded TCRs were found to correlate with counts of ubiquitous and regional nonsynonymous mutations, respectively.

Library method: 5' RACE. Reads for this sample came from a NextSeq 500. The TCR library protocol attached a unique molecular identifier to each TCR cDNA molecule to allow correction of PCR and sequencing errors. The published analysis was carried out like this. TCR identification, UMI-based error correction and CDR3 extraction were performed with Decombinator tools. TCRs above a frequency of 2 per 1,000, corresponding to the top 1% of the tumor frequency distribution, were defined as expanded. Expanded tumor TCRs were classed as regional if statistically deemed absent (corrected P<0.05) from at least one tumor region, otherwise ubiquitous. Renyi diversity was calculated using the R vegan package after each repertoire was subsampled 100 times to 5,000 TCRs. CDR3 similarity networks were constructed using string-kernel similarity of amino acid triplets, with links drawn between CDR3s whose pairwise similarity was above 0.82. Using fastp trimming at Q25 and MiXCR clonotype assembly, TCRdb reanalyzed the public sequencing data and kept in-frame beta chains. Entries that share a CDR3 protein sequence are merged under the most common genes and DNA. The V and J calls shown here were made by TCRdb, not taken from the authors' results. Here the sample has around 95,000 distinct CDR3 sequences; about 4.4% occur a single time. Together, the top ten hold 21% of the sample.

CDR1 and CDR2, looked up from the germline V gene, are MNHEY and SVGEGT. V trim: 2 bases; J trim: 4 bases; unmatched bases: 3. Spanning cysteine to phenylalanine, the CDR3 consists of 14 amino acids. Kept here is only the CDR3 DNA, which spans 42 bases and is read in frame from base 1. The table lists this clonotype with a few counts. The clone's antigen remains unknown. One base away there is no much larger clone; base qualities are not given. This specimen's time point label, interpreted: sample taken at primary tumor resection. Samples were obtained from about 69 patients with early-stage, untreated non-small cell lung cancer from the lung TRACERx cohort. TCR sequencing used whole RNA extracted from tumor and nontumor lung tissue, or from cryopreserved PBMC samples, without cell sorting. Only patients with enough RNA available from two or more tumor regions were chosen for TCR sequencing. Tumor and adjacent nontumor lung specimens were reviewed by a lung pathologist before selection.

Source: lung tumor tissue, taken at surgery. The chain employs TRBV6-2 or TRBV6-3 and TRBJ1-1, with 8 central nucleotides matching TRBD1. The receptor comes from a male donor with early-stage non-small cell lung cancer. The CDR3 here reads CASSYDRGSTEAFF. DNA sequence: TGTGCCAGCAGTTACGACAGGGGTTCCACTGAAGCTTTCTTT.